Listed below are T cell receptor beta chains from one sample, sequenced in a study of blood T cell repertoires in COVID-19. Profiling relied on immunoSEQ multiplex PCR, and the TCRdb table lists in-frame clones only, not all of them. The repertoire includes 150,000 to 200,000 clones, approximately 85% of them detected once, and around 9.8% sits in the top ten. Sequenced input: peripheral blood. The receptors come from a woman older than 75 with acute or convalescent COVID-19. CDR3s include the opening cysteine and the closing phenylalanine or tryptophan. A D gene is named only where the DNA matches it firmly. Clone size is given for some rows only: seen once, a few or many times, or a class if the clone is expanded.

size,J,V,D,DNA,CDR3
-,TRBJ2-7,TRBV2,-,TGTGCCAGCAGAAGACAGTACCTCTCCTACGAGCAGTACTTC,CASRRQYLSYEQYF
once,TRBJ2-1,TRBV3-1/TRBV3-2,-,TGTGCCAGCAGAGGAGGGCCAGGGAATGAGCAGTTCTTC,CASRGGPGNEQFF
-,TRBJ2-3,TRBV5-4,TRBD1,TGTGCCAGACGAAACAGGGGGCGCATAAAGCGGCCACGAGCCGCAGATACGCAGTATTTT,CARRNRGRIKRPRAADTQYF
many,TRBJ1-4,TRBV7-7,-,TGTGCCAGCAGCTTAGCACCGGGAAATAGTGAAAAACTGTTTTTT,CASSLAPGNSEKLFF
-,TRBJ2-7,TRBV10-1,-,TGCGCCAGCAGTGAGTCAGGACTTGCCTACGAGCAGTACTTC,CASSESGLAYEQYF
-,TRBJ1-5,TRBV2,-,TGTGCCAGCGTTCGGGACGCAGGGGGCAATCAGCCCCAGCATTTT,CASVRDAGGNQPQHF
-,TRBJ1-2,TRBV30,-,TGTGCCTGCTTCTATGGCGGCAGGGTTTTTTATGGCTACACCTTC,CACFYGGRVFYGYTF
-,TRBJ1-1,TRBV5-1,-,TGCGCCAGCACTCTAGGGGGGGACACTGAAGCTTTCTTT,CASTLGGDTEAFF
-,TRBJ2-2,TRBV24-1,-,TGTGCCACCAGTGGGGGGGCCGGGGAGCTGTTTTTT,CATSGGAGELFF
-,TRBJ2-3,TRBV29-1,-,TGCAGCGGGGGAACATATAGCACAGATACGCAGTATTTT,CSGGTYSTDTQYF
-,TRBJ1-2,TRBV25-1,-,TGTGCCAGCAGTGCGACAGGCGCTAACTATGGCTACACCTTC,CASSATGANYGYTF
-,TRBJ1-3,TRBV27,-,TGTGCCAGCAGTTTGGGAGGCCTTGGAAACACCATATATTTT,CASSLGGLGNTIYF
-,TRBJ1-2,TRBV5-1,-,TGCGCCAGCAGCTTGGGGGCAGGGCTCAACTATGGCTACACCTTC,CASSLGAGLNYGYTF
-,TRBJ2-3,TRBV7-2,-,TGTGCCAGCAGCTTAGTCGGGTCAAGCACAGATACGCAGTATTTT,CASSLVGSSTDTQYF
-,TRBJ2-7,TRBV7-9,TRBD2,TGTGCCAGCAGCTTAGGTGGTGTTAGCGGGGGCCGAAACTATTACGAGCAGTACTTC,CASSLGGVSGGRNYYEQYF
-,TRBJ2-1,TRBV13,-,TGTGCCAGCAGCCGCGGACTACCCTCCTACAATGAGCAGTTCTTC,CASSRGLPSYNEQFF
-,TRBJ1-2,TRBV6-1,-,TGTGCCAGCAGTGAATGGGCAGGTGGGACAACATCTAACTATGGCTACACCTTC,CASSEWAGGTTSNYGYTF
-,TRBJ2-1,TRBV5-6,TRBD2,TGTGCCAGCAGCTGGAGACTAGCGGGGGGGCGGTACAATGAGCAGTTCTTC,CASSWRLAGGRYNEQFF
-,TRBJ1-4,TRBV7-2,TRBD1,TGTGCCAGCAGCTCCGCCGGGACAGTAACAGAAAAACTGTTTTTT,CASSSAGTVTEKLFF
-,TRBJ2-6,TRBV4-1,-,TGCGCCAGCAGCCAGAGTCCCCAACTAGCTTCTGGGGCCAACGTCCTGACTTTC,CASSQSPQLASGANVLTF
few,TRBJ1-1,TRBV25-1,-,TGTGCCAGCAGTGCCGCCCCAGGGGCGAGCACTGAAGCTTTCTTT,CASSAAPGASTEAFF
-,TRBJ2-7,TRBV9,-,TGTGCCAGCCTTCCCGTTGACAGGAGGTCCTACGAGCAGTACTTC,CASLPVDRRSYEQYF
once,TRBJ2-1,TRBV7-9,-,TGTGCCAGCAGCTCTCGACTGACAGCGCGTTCAAGGGCCGGTGAGCAGTTCTTC,CASSSRLTARSRAGEQFF
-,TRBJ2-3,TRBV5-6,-,TGTGCCAGCAGCTTGAACAGGGCGGTAGATACGCAGTATTTT,CASSLNRAVDTQYF
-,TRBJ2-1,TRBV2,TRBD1,TGTGCCAGCAGCCCTTTCTCGACAGGGGTGGGGGATGAGCAGTTCTTC,CASSPFSTGVGDEQFF
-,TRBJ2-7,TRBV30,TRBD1,TGTGCCTGGAGTGCCCCCTGGGACAGGGGGTCGCACGAGCAGTACTTC,CAWSAPWDRGSHEQYF
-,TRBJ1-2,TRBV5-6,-,TGTGCCAGCAGCTTGGCCGGGACACCCTATGGCTACACCTTC,CASSLAGTPYGYTF
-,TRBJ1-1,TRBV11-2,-,TGTGCCAGCAGCTTACGACAAGGATACACTGAAGCTTTCTTT,CASSLRQGYTEAFF
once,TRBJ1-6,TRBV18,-,TGTGCCAGCTCGCAAGAGGGCAGCAATTCACCCCTCCACTTT,CASSQEGSNSPLHF
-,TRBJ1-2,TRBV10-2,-,TGCGCCAGCAGCCCTGGGACGGGGGATGGCTACACCTTC,CASSPGTGDGYTF
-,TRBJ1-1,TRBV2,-,TGTGCCAGCAACCTAGGAGGTGGGAACACTGAAGCTTTCTTT,CASNLGGGNTEAFF
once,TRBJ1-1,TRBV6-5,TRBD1,TGTGCCAGCATTGGAACAGGGGGCCGCACTGAAGCTTTCTTT,CASIGTGGRTEAFF
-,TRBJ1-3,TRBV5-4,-,TGTGCCAGCAGCTTTGACAGCCAACGGTCTGGAAACACCATATATTTT,CASSFDSQRSGNTIYF
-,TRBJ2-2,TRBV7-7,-,TGTGCCAGCAGCCCCGTCGCAGGGAACACCGGGGAGCTGTTTTTT,CASSPVAGNTGELFF
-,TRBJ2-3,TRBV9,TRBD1,TGTGCCAGCAGCCGACAGGGAAGCACAGATACGCAGTATTTT,CASSRQGSTDTQYF
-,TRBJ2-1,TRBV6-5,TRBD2,TGTGCCAGCAGTTACGGGACTAGCGGGGCCAATGAGCAGTTCTTC,CASSYGTSGANEQFF
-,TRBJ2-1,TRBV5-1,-,TGCGCCAGCAGCTTGACGAGTGAGCAGTTCTTC,CASSLTSEQFF
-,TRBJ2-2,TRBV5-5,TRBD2,TGTGCCAGCAGCGCCGGACTAGCGGGGGGGTACACCGGGGAGCTGTTTTTT,CASSAGLAGGYTGELFF
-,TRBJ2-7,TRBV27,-,TGTGCCAGCAGTTTCGACTCCGGGAACGAGCAGTACTTC,CASSFDSGNEQYF
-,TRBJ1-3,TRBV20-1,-,TGCAGTGCTAGTTTAATCTCTGGAAACACCATATATTTT,CSASLISGNTIYF
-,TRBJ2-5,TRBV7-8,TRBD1,TGTGCCAGCAGCTTGGGAGGGACAGGGCAAGAGACCCAGTACTTC,CASSLGGTGQETQYF
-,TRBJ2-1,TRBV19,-,TGTGCCAGTAGTATTTTGGTAGGGGGAGGGAGGAACAATGAGCAGTTCTTC,CASSILVGGGRNNEQFF
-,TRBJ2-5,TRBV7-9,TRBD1,TGTGCCAGCACCTCGGGACAGGCCCAAGAGACCCAGTACTTC,CASTSGQAQETQYF
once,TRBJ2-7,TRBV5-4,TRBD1,TGTGCCAGCAGCCCGGGACCGGGACAGGGTGTAAACGAGCAGTACTTC,CASSPGPGQGVNEQYF
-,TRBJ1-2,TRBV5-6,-,TGTGCCAGCAGCTTGGGAGGGTCCTATGGCTACACCTTC,CASSLGGSYGYTF
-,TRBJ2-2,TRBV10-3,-,TGTGCCATCAGTGAGTCGGGCCGAAGCCCAACCGGGGAGCTGTTTTTT,CAISESGRSPTGELFF
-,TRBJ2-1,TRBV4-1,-,TGCGCCAGCAGCCGACCTAGACCCGCAGGGTTTGAGCAGTTCTTC,CASSRPRPAGFEQFF
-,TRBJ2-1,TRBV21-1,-,TGTGCCAGCAGCCGAGCGGGAGATCCCTACAATGAGCAGTTCTTC,CASSRAGDPYNEQFF
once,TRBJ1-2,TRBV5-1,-,TGCGCCAGCGGAGAAGGGGCCGACTATGGCTACACCTTC,CASGEGADYGYTF
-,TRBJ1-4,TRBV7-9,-,TGTGCCAGCAGCTTAGGGGGGCAGGGTGAAAAACTGTTTTTT,CASSLGGQGEKLFF
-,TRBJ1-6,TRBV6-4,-,TGTGCCAGCAGTGATAATTTTGTCGGGTCCTATAATTCACCCCTCCACTTT,CASSDNFVGSYNSPLHF